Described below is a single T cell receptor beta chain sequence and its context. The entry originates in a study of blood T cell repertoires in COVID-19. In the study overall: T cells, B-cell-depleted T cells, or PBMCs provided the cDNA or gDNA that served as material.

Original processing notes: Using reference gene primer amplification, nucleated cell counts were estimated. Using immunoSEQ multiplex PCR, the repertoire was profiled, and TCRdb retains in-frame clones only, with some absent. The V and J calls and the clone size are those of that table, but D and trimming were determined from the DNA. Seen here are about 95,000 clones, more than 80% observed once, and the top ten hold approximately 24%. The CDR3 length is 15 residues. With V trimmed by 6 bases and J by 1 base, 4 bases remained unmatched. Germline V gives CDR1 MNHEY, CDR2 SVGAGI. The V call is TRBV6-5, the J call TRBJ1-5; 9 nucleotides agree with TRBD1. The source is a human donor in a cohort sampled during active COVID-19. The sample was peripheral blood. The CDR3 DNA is TGTGCCAGCAGGGGGACAGGGACGAGCAATCAGCCCCAGCATTTT. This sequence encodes CASRGTGTSNQPQHF.